The following is a TCR beta chain sequence with its context. Its antigen is not identified. The data stem from a study of vaccination effects on CD4 cells after COVID-19. In the study overall: Researchers obtained post-vaccine samples at a median of 72 days past the second dose. Study findings and constraints: No early post-infection timepoints were available in the study, which also included few convalescent patients.

In the ViraFEST assay, antigen-specific CD4+ clonotypes were identified by expansion after peptide-pool stimulation. On day 10 of culture, CD4+ T cells were separated out. Vaccine administered to participants consisted of two doses of either BNT162b2 or mRNA-1273. None of the vaccinated had previously contracted SARS-CoV-2, and their nucleocapsid antibodies tested negative. Culturing of under 2.5 million PBMC per well took place with around 9.4 IU/ml IL-2 and 10 ug/ml peptides. V shed 3 bases, J shed 0 bases, and the junction held 0 bases outside the gene matches. Germline assignment: CDR1 KGHSH and CDR2 LQKENI. CDR3 length equals 15 residues. The data were produced by immunoSEQ multiplex PCR, yet TCRdb's version contains in-frame clones alone and is incomplete. Of about 80,000 clones listed, over 75% were seen once; the top ten hold roughly 1.1%.

Specimen: CD4+ T cells from PBMCs cultured with HCoV-OC43 spike peptides, collected after COVID-19 vaccination. As for subset: HCoV-OC43 spike overlapping peptide pool stimulation. The V gene is TRBV18, the J gene TRBJ2-1, with TRBD2 identical over 9 bases. The origin of this receptor is a human donor who received a COVID-19 vaccine. Written as DNA, the CDR3 is TGTGCCAGCTCACCTAGCGGGGGCTCCTACAATGAGCAGTTCTTC. Protein product: CASSPSGGSYNEQFF.